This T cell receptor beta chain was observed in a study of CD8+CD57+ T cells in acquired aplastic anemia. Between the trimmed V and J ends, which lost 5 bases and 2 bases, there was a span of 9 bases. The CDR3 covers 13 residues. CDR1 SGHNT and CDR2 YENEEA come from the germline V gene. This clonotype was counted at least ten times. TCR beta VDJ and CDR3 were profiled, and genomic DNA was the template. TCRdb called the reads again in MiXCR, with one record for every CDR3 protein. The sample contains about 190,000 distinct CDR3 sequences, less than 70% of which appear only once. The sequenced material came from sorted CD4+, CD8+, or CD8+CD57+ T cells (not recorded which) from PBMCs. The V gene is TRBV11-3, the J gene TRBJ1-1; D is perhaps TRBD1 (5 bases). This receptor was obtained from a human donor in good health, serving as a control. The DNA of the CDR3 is TGTGCCAGCAGCGTGGGGCTTAACACTGAAGCTTTCTTT. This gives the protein CASSVGLNTEAFF.